The rows below give T cell receptor beta chains drawn from one sample of a study of regulatory T cells in long-lasting Graves disease. TCRdb called the multiplex PCR reads again in MiXCR, with one record for every CDR3 protein. The repertoire holds a few hundred thousand distinct CDR3 sequences, with about a sixth as singletons. Another study also made use of these data, one on T cells in Graves' hyperthyroidism and ophthalmopathy.

The sample consisted of peripheral blood mononuclear cells (PBMCs), taken at new diagnosis, from a patient treated with antithyroid drugs. All receptors come from a woman aged 18-29 years with Graves disease. Each CDR3 is given with its conserved first and last residue. D genes are given only for firm matches. Clone size appears in some rows only: once, few, many, or a class for an expanded clone.

TRBV4-2,.,.,TRBJ2-5,CASSPVAGSGETQYF,TGTGCCAGCAGCCCAGTTGCAGGGTCAGGGGAGACCCAGTACTTC
TRBV15,TRBD1,many,TRBJ2-2,CATSARQGNTGELFF,TGTGCCACCAGCGCTAGACAGGGGAACACCGGGGAGCTGTTTTTT
TRBV7-2,.,many,TRBJ2-7,CASSQRRAGDYEQYF,TGTGCCAGCAGCCAACGGAGGGCGGGCGACTACGAGCAGTACTTC
TRBV19,.,few,TRBJ2-6,CASRDESGANVLTF,TGTGCCAGTAGGGACGAGTCTGGGGCCAACGTCCTGACTTTC
TRBV5-1,.,.,TRBJ2-2,CASSLGSWTGELFF,TGCGCCAGCAGCTTGGGATCTTGGACCGGGGAGCTGTTTTTT
TRBV9,.,.,TRBJ1-5,CASSVGEGNHPPQHF,TGTGCCAGCAGCGTAGGGGAGGGCAATCACCCGCCCCAGCATTTT
TRBV4-1,.,few,TRBJ2-1,CASSQVGANNEQFF,TGCGCCAGCAGCCAAGTGGGAGCGAACAATGAGCAGTTCTTC
TRBV7-2,.,many,TRBJ2-5,CASSFLGHTENFVLLGETQYF,TGTGCCAGCAGCTTTCTTGGACACACAGAAAATTTCGTCTTACTTGGGGAGACCCAGTACTTC
TRBV20-1,.,.,TRBJ2-7,CSASTTGTSEQYF,TGCAGTGCGTCCACGACAGGGACTAGCGAGCAGTACTTC
TRBV29-1,.,.,TRBJ2-1,CSAELLSYNEQFF,TGCAGCGCCGAACTGCTCTCCTACAATGAGCAGTTCTTC
TRBV7-9,.,.,TRBJ2-7,CASSPGRGLPYEQYF,TGTGCCAGCAGCCCGGGCCGGGGCCTACCCTACGAGCAGTACTTC
TRBV6-5,.,.,TRBJ2-6,CASSYSRGVGRGANVLTF,TGTGCCAGCAGTTACTCGAGGGGCGTGGGTCGTGGGGCCAACGTCCTGACTTTC
TRBV4-1,TRBD1,.,TRBJ2-7,CASSQRPTGAYEQYF,TGCGCCAGCAGCCAGAGGCCGACAGGGGCCTACGAGCAGTACTTC
TRBV4-3,.,few,TRBJ2-5,CASSQALGERRRETQYF,TGCGCCAGCAGCCAAGCGCTGGGGGAGAGAAGGAGGGAGACCCAGTACTTC
TRBV9,.,many,TRBJ1-1,CASSAHMNTEAFF,TGTGCCAGCAGCGCCCACATGAACACTGAAGCTTTCTTT
TRBV28,TRBD2,.,TRBJ2-3,CASSLGTRDTQYF,TGTGCCAGCAGTTTAGGGACTAGAGATACGCAGTATTTT
TRBV27,.,many,TRBJ2-3,CASSWSGRTDTQYF,TGTGCCAGCAGTTGGTCAGGCCGCACAGATACGCAGTATTTT
TRBV9,.,many,TRBJ2-2,CASSTRRGGPNTGELFF,TGTGCCAGCAGCACTCGCCGTGGGGGCCCCAACACCGGGGAGCTGTTTTTT
TRBV28,TRBD2,many,TRBJ2-7,CASSSSGGTYEQYF,TGTGCCAGCAGTTCTAGCGGAGGGACCTACGAGCAGTACTTC
TRBV7-3,.,many,TRBJ2-3,CASSLTPGHTSTDTQYF,TGTGCCAGCAGCTTAACACCCGGACATACTAGCACAGATACGCAGTATTTT
TRBV11-2,TRBD1,many,TRBJ2-2,CASSPGDREIGELFF,TGTGCCAGCAGCCCGGGGGACAGGGAGATCGGGGAGCTGTTTTTT
TRBV29-1,TRBD2,many,TRBJ2-3,CSVGSGRGGTDTQYF,TGCAGCGTTGGTAGCGGGAGAGGGGGCACAGATACGCAGTATTTT
TRBV30,.,many,TRBJ1-5,CAWTPQGFWGGEEPQHF,TGTGCCTGGACCCCCCAGGGTTTTTGGGGGGGGGAAGAGCCCCAGCATTTT
TRBV7-9,TRBD2,.,TRBJ2-1,CASSPGGGGRAWEQFF,TGTGCCAGCAGCCCGGGGGGGGGCGGGAGGGCCTGGGAGCAGTTCTTC
TRBV5-1,TRBD1,few,TRBJ2-1,CASTGTGSINEQFF,TGCGCCAGCACCGGGACAGGGAGTATCAATGAGCAGTTCTTC
TRBV6-5,.,.,TRBJ1-4,CASSYSLNNEKLFF,TGTGCCAGCAGTTACTCGTTAAATAATGAAAAACTGTTTTTT
TRBV12-3/TRBV12-4,.,.,TRBJ2-7,CASSDRRFYEQYF,TGTGCCAGCAGTGACAGGAGGTTCTACGAGCAGTACTTC
TRBV28,.,many,TRBJ2-7,CASSFSGSAHEQYF,TGTGCCAGCAGTTTCTCCGGGAGCGCCCACGAGCAGTACTTC
TRBV10-2,.,many,TRBJ2-1,CASSESVNEQFF,TGCGCCAGCAGTGAGTCGGTCAATGAGCAGTTCTTC
TRBV15,.,.,TRBJ1-1,CATSVGGDTEAFF,TGTGCCACCAGCGTAGGAGGGGACACTGAAGCTTTCTTT
TRBV28,.,many,TRBJ1-3,CASLTSHSGNTIYF,TGTGCCAGTCTCACGTCCCACTCTGGAAACACCATATATTTT
TRBV7-2,TRBD2,.,TRBJ2-4,CASSLALIAGRENIQYF,TGTGCCAGCAGCTTAGCGTTGATAGCGGGAAGGGAAAACATTCAGTACTTC
TRBV12-3/TRBV12-4,.,many,TRBJ1-1,CASSLQMNTEAFF,TGTGCCAGCAGTCTACAAATGAACACTGAAGCTTTCTTT
TRBV28,.,many,TRBJ1-6,CASSPTGNLGSPLHF,TGTGCCAGCAGCCCAACGGGGAACCTAGGGTCACCCCTCCACTTT
TRBV5-5,.,.,TRBJ2-1,CASSQLPSASSYNEQFF,TGTGCCAGCAGCCAGCTCCCTAGCGCCAGCTCCTACAATGAGCAGTTCTTC
TRBV18,.,many,TRBJ2-4,CASSQGAKNIQYF,TGTGCCAGCAGCCAGGGGGCCAAAAACATTCAGTACTTC
TRBV28,TRBD1,many,TRBJ2-1,CASLGTVYNEQFF,TGTGCCAGCTTAGGGACAGTCTACAATGAGCAGTTCTTC
TRBV27,TRBD2,many,TRBJ2-7,CASSMGVAGVYEQYF,TGTGCCAGCAGTATGGGAGTAGCGGGAGTGTACGAGCAGTACTTC
TRBV14,.,few,TRBJ2-4,CASSQGRALAKNIQYF,TGTGCCAGCAGCCAAGGCAGGGCCCTAGCCAAAAACATTCAGTACTTC
TRBV6-2/TRBV6-3,TRBD1,many,TRBJ2-1,CASSLWDREYNEQFF,TGTGCCAGCAGCCTTTGGGACAGGGAGTACAATGAGCAGTTCTTC
TRBV7-9,TRBD2,many,TRBJ2-7,CASSPPGLAGNEQYF,TGTGCCAGCAGCCCTCCGGGACTAGCGGGAAACGAGCAGTACTTC
TRBV28,.,many,TRBJ1-6,CASSLFGGKSPLHF,TGTGCCAGCAGTTTATTCGGGGGTAAATCACCCCTCCACTTT
TRBV27,TRBD2,.,TRBJ2-3,CASSLVAGGPRDTQYF,TGTGCCAGCAGTTTAGTAGCGGGAGGGCCGCGTGATACGCAGTATTTT
TRBV20-1,TRBD2,many,TRBJ2-1,CSAREGSGVNNEQFF,TGCAGTGCTAGAGAGGGGAGCGGGGTCAACAATGAGCAGTTCTTC
TRBV12-3/TRBV12-4,TRBD2,many,TRBJ2-5,CASSYGRASETQYF,TGTGCCAGCAGTTACGGGAGGGCTTCAGAGACCCAGTACTTC
TRBV4-1,TRBD1,.,TRBJ2-5,CASSQQPSDRALTQYF,TGCGCCAGCAGCCAACAACCCTCCGACAGGGCACTGACCCAGTACTTC
TRBV19,.,few,TRBJ2-7,CASSRTLLSYEQYF,TGTGCCAGTAGCAGGACTCTCTTATCCTACGAGCAGTACTTC
TRBV5-1,TRBD1,.,TRBJ1-1,CASSPRDTGANTEAFF,TGCGCCAGCAGCCCCCGGGACACAGGGGCCAACACTGAAGCTTTCTTT
TRBV5-6,.,few,TRBJ1-6,CASSPWSAPYNSPLHF,TGTGCCAGCAGCCCTTGGTCGGCCCCCTATAATTCACCCCTCCACTTT
TRBV29-1,TRBD1,many,TRBJ2-2,CSVIRDSNTGELFF,TGCAGCGTAATCAGGGACAGCAACACCGGGGAGCTGTTTTTT
TRBV28,TRBD2,.,TRBJ2-1,CASGPGTSGSPYEQFF,TGTGCCAGCGGACCCGGGACTAGCGGGAGTCCCTATGAGCAGTTCTTC
TRBV20-1,.,many,TRBJ1-2,CSALRANYGYTF,TGCAGTGCTCTCAGGGCTAACTATGGCTACACCTTC
TRBV20-1,.,few,TRBJ2-1,CSARDGVAHEQFF,TGCAGTGCTAGAGATGGAGTAGCCCATGAGCAGTTCTTC
TRBV20-1,.,many,TRBJ2-6,CSARDQGQSTGANVLTF,TGCAGTGCTAGAGATCAAGGACAGTCGACTGGGGCCAACGTCCTGACTTTC